This TCR beta chain emerged from a study of identical twins. Whole-study findings and limits: Cord blood's abundant beta clonotypes had fewer insertions, unlike memory repertoires. Those out-of-frame alpha sequences shared by twins showed an excess of low generation probability.

V shed 3 bases and J 6 bases; nucleotides not matched to a gene: 6. The CDR3 runs 15 residues. Germline values: CDR1 KGHSH, CDR2 LQKENI. Concerning this clonotype itself: The antigen is not known.

Template switching created a universal primer site, and the cDNA included unique molecular identifiers. MiXCR, run by TCRdb on the 5' RACE reads, gives a single entry per CDR3 protein. The sample records some 1,700,000 distinct CDR3 sequences, around a third being singletons. Sequencing was performed on cord blood. The TCR was taken from a newborn girl in good health. The V gene is TRBV18, the J gene TRBJ2-2; 8 bases are shared with TRBD1. The CDR3 here is CASSPRTGGSGELFF. CDR3 coding DNA: TGTGCCAGCTCACCCCGTACAGGGGGTTCCGGGGAGCTGTTTTTT.